Given below is one TCR beta chain in context. The antigen is unknown. This sample is part of a study of cytomegalovirus exposure and HLA in healthy donors. Background on the study: Unique TCRs from HLA-typed donors, roughly 87 million of them, were held in an early data release. Study-wide results and caveats: TCR beta chain V- and J-gene trimming was linked, in a later analysis, to a missense variant in DCLRE1C. Per a prior analysis, the majority of TCR beta V segments were productive roughly 87% or roughly 30% of the time. Researchers catalogued roughly 150 TCR beta chains as cytomegalovirus-associated.

Amplification used 60 Vbeta primers and 13 Jbeta primers. Some clones are missing from TCRdb's copy, which holds only in-frame ones; the method was immunoSEQ multiplex PCR. The repertoire has a few hundred thousand clones, under 80% of them found once; the top ten carry roughly 2%. The CDR3 loop spans 15 amino acids. Germline CDR1 MGHRA, CDR2 YSYEKL. The source of this sequence is a woman in her twenties or thirties in good health and CMV-seronegative. V and J are TRBV4-1 and TRBJ2-5; 8 bases agree with TRBD1. The DNA end lines up better with TRBJ2-7; the J call may be wrong. The material sequenced was PBMCs. The chain's CDR3 is CASSHPGQGSYEQYF. CDR3 bases: TGCGCCAGCAGCCACCCCGGACAGGGATCCTACGAGCAGTACTTC.